This T cell receptor beta chain was observed in a study of metastatic and nonmetastatic thyroid tumors. V lost 0 bases, J lost 4 bases, and 9 bases lay in between. The CDR3 has 13 residues. CDR1 SQVTM and CDR2 ANQGSEA come from the germline V gene. General study results and limits: Malignant thyroid tumors reportedly exceeded benign nodules significantly in TCR beta diversity, with the difference appearing in blood and tumor.

The sample holds a few counts of this clone. Its antigen is currently unknown. This sequence may be a read error, since a much larger clone differs from it by one base. Each patient came to thyroid surgery without any prior treatment (of any kind). Authors' analysis steps: Building a distant-metastasis classifier for papillary thyroid cancer drew on CDR3 differences across clinicopathological groups. TCRdb re-analyzed the PCR reads through MiXCR. TCRdb, rather than the study authors, made the V and J calls. The sample has 15,000 to 20,000 clones, over 20% seen once; the top ten hold 10%. This TCR was recovered from a female donor with papillary thyroid cancer or a benign thyroid nodule (not recorded which). Some clones in this sample may be carry-over from other donors' samples. J is TRBJ1-2 and V is TRBV29-1; TRBD1 might be the D (5 bases). Material for sequencing was adjacent normal tissue. CDR3 in DNA: TGCAGCGTTGAAGATGCGGGGGGCTATGGCTACACCTTC. This encodes CSVEDAGGYGYTF.